A selection of T cell receptor beta chains follows, all from one sample in a study of human T cells and chemical hapten exposure. TCRdb re-called the RACE reads through MiXCR, storing one row per CDR3 protein. The sample carries nearly 95,000 distinct CDR3 sequences, approximately 11% recorded once. The sequenced sample was whole blood, obtained in connection with sensitization to the hapten diphenylcyclopropenone (DPC). These receptors all stem from a middle-aged man with alopecia areata. Some clones in this sample may be carry-over from other donors' samples. Each CDR3 is given with its conserved first and last residue. The D gene is left open where the match is weak. Not all rows give a size; the values are once, few, many and, for expanded clones, a class.

cdr3_aa,cdr3_nt,d_call,j_call,v_call,clone_size
CASSPPESYTDTQYF,TGTGCCAGCAGCCCACCGGAGAGTTACACAGATACGCAGTATTTT,-,TRBJ2-3,TRBV9,few
CTSSRGGNEKLFF,TGTACCAGCAGCCGAGGGGGTAATGAAAAACTGTTTTTT,-,TRBJ1-4,TRBV11-2,-
CASRGPGYNQPQHF,TGTGCCAGCAGGGGTCCGGGCTACAATCAGCCCCAGCATTTT,-,TRBJ1-5,TRBV7-2,few
CASSTLAGTNTGELFF,TGTGCCAGCAGCACTCTAGCGGGGACGAACACCGGGGAGCTGTTTTTT,TRBD2,TRBJ2-2,TRBV5-5,-
CASKAGVPTDTQYF,TGTGCCAGCAAGGCGGGAGTCCCGACAGATACGCAGTATTTT,TRBD2,TRBJ2-3,TRBV6-1,-
CASSEGSGSYEQYF,TGTGCCAGCAGTGAGGGCAGCGGCTCCTACGAGCAGTACTTC,-,TRBJ2-7,TRBV2,-
CASRRPSTDTQYF,TGTGCCAGCAGGAGACCTAGCACAGATACGCAGTATTTT,-,TRBJ2-3,TRBV11-2,few
CASSLDGAGGVTDTQYF,TGTGCCAGCAGCTTAGATGGGGCGGGAGGGGTGACAGATACGCAGTATTTT,TRBD2,TRBJ2-3,TRBV7-2,few
CASTLYLATNEKLFF,TGTGCCAGCACCCTTTATTTGGCAACTAATGAAAAACTGTTTTTT,-,TRBJ1-4,TRBV6-6,medium-sized
CASSLAGREQETQYF,TGTGCCAGCAGCTTAGCGGGACGGGAGCAAGAGACCCAGTACTTC,-,TRBJ2-5,TRBV7-9,-
CASSLRKENTEAFF,TGTGCCAGCAGCCTCCGCAAAGAGAACACTGAAGCTTTCTTT,-,TRBJ1-1,TRBV3-1,few
CASSYSIPSNTGELFF,TGTGCCAGCAGTTACTCGATTCCTTCTAACACCGGGGAGCTGTTTTTT,-,TRBJ2-2,TRBV6-6,-
CASSPEKGAKVNYGYTF,TGTGCCAGCAGCCCGGAGAAGGGGGCCAAGGTAAACTATGGCTACACCTTC,TRBD1,TRBJ1-2,TRBV5-4,many
CSASGRNYEQYF,TGCAGTGCTAGCGGGAGGAACTACGAGCAGTACTTC,TRBD2,TRBJ2-7,TRBV20-1,many
CASSQTGLGYEQYF,TGTGCCAGCAGCCAAACAGGGCTGGGCTACGAGCAGTACTTC,-,TRBJ2-7,TRBV7-9,many
CAWSVGGGDEKLFF,TGTGCCTGGAGTGTAGGCGGTGGGGATGAAAAACTGTTTTTT,-,TRBJ1-4,TRBV30,few
CASSSQRRQANYGYTF,TGCGCCAGCAGCTCACAACGGCGCCAGGCTAACTATGGCTACACCTTC,-,TRBJ1-2,TRBV4-1,-
CSVVGMTSQDTQYF,TGCAGCGTTGTAGGAATGACTAGTCAGGATACGCAGTATTTT,-,TRBJ2-3,TRBV29-1,-
CASSYSTAGGSQQYF,TGTGCCAGCAGTTACAGCACAGCGGGAGGGTCCCAGCAGTACTTC,TRBD2,TRBJ2-7,TRBV6-5,-
CASSPQLAGANVLTF,TGTGCCAGCAGCCCACAACTCGCTGGGGCCAACGTCCTGACTTTC,-,TRBJ2-6,TRBV12-3/TRBV12-4,many
CSVGTSGKADTQYF,TGCAGCGTCGGGACTAGCGGGAAAGCAGATACGCAGTATTTT,TRBD2,TRBJ2-3,TRBV29-1,-
CATSKTREQFF,TGTGCCACCAGCAAAACTCGTGAGCAGTTCTTC,-,TRBJ2-1,TRBV15,-
CASSLTGGGSPSGANVLTF,TGTGCCAGCAGCTTAACAGGCGGCGGGAGTCCCTCTGGGGCCAACGTCCTGACTTTC,TRBD2,TRBJ2-6,TRBV13,few
CASGLLEGSYGYTF,TGTGCCAGCGGGTTACTTGAGGGCAGCTATGGCTACACCTTC,-,TRBJ1-2,TRBV6-5,few
CASSLDNRLYNSGNTIYF,TGTGCCAGCAGCCTGGATAACAGGCTATATAACTCTGGAAACACCATATATTTT,-,TRBJ1-3,TRBV4-2,-
CASRRQVQPQHF,TGTGCCAGCAGGCGACAGGTTCAGCCCCAGCATTTT,-,TRBJ1-5,TRBV12-3/TRBV12-4,many
CSVLRDGETQYF,TGCAGCGTTTTGAGGGACGGGGAGACCCAGTACTTC,-,TRBJ2-5,TRBV29-1,many
CASSDSGYPPTDTQYF,TGTGCCAGCAGTGACTCGGGCTATCCCCCCACAGATACGCAGTATTTT,-,TRBJ2-3,TRBV6-4,few
CASSLDSTDTQYF,TGTGCCAGCAGTTTAGACAGCACAGATACGCAGTATTTT,-,TRBJ2-3,TRBV12-3/TRBV12-4,many
CASSIYPSYNEQFF,TGTGCCAGTAGTATTTACCCGAGTTACAATGAGCAGTTCTTC,-,TRBJ2-1,TRBV19,few
CASSPGLQGPQETQYF,TGTGCCAGCAGTCCGGGCCTTCAGGGTCCCCAAGAGACCCAGTACTTC,-,TRBJ2-5,TRBV7-2,many